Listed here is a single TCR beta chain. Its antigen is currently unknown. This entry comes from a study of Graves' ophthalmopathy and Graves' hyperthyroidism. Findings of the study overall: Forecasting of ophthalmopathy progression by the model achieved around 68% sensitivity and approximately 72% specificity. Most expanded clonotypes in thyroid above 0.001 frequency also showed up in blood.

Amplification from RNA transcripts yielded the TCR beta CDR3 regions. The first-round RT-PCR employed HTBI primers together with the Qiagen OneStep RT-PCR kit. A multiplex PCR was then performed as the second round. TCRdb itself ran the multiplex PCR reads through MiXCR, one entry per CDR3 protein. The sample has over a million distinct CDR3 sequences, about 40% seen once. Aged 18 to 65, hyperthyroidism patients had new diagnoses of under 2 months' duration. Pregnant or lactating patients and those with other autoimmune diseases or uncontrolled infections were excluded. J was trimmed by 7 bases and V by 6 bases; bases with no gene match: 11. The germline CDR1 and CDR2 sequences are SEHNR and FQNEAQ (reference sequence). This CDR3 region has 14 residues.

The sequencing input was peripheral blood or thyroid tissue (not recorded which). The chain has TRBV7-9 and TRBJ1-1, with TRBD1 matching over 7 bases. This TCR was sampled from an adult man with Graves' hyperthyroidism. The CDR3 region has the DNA TGTGCCAGCAGTCTTACGGGGGGACAGTATGAAGCTTTCTTT. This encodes CASSLTGGQYEAFF. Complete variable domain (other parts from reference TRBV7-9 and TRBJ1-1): DTGVSQNPRHKITKRGQNVTFRCDPISEHNRLYWYRQTLGQGPEFLTYFQNEAQLEKSRLLSDRFSAERPKGSFSTLEIQRTEQGDSAMYLCASSLTGGQYEAFFGQGTRLTVV.